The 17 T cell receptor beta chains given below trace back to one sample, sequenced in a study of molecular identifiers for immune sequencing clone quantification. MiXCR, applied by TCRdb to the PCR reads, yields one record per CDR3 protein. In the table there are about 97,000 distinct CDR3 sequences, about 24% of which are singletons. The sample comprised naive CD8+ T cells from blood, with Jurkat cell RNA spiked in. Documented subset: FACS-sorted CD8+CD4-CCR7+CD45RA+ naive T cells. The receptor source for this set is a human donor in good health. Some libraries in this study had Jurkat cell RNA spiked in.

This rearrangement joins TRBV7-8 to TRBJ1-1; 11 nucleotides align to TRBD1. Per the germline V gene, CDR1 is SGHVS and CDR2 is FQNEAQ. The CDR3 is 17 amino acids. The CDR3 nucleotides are TGTGGCGGCAGCTCCTCCGATCTCGGGACAGGGGGCACTGAAGCTTTCTTT. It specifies CGGSSSDLGTGGTEAFF.

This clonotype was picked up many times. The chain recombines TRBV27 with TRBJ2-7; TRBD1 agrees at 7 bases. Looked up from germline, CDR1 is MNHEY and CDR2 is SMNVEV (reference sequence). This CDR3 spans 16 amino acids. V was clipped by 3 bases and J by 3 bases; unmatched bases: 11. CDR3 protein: CASSFQPPGQFYEQYF. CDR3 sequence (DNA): TGTGCCAGCAGTTTTCAGCCTCCGGGACAGTTCTACGAGCAGTACTTC.

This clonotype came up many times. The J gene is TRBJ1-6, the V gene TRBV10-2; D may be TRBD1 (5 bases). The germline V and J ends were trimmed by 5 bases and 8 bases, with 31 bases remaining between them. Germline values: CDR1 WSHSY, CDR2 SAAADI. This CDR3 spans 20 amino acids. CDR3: CASSPDPTESMRILDSPLHF. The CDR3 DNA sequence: TGCGCCAGCAGTCCCGACCCGACAGAGTCGATGAGGATTTTGGATTCACCCCTCCACTTT.

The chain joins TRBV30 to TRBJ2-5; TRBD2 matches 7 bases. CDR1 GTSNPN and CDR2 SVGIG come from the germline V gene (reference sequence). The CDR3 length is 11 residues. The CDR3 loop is CAWGGRETQYF. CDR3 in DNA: TGTGCGTGGGGGGGTCGGGAGACCCAGTACTTC.

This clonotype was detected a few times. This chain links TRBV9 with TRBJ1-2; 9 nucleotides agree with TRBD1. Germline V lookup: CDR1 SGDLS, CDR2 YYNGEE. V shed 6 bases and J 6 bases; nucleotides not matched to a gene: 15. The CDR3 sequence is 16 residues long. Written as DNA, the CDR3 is TGTGCCAGCACCGTGGGACAGGGATTTGGCGTAAATGGCTACACCTTC. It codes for CASTVGQGFGVNGYTF.

CDR3 coding DNA: TGCAGTGCTAGACCGGACGGTTCAAGCTCCTACGAGCAGTACTTC. Translating it yields CSARPDGSSSYEQYF. V usage is TRBV20-1 and J usage is TRBJ2-7; D gene uncertain. The V end lost 2 bases, the J end lost 0 bases, and 14 bases lay between the germline ends. This CDR3 is built from 15 residues. CDR1 is DFQATT, CDR2 SNEGSKA, per germline (reference sequence).

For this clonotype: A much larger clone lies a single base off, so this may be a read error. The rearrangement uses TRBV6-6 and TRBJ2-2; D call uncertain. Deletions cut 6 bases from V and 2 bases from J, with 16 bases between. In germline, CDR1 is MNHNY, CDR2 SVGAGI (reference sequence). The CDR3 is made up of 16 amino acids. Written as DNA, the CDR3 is TGTGCCAGCAGCTACCCAGCGAGAAGAAACACCGGGGAGCTGTTTTTT. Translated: CASSYPARRNTGELFF.

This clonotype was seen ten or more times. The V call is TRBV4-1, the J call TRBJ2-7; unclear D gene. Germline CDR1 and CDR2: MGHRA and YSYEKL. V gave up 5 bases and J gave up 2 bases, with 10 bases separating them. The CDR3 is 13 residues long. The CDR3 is CASSAAEAYEQYF. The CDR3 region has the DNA TGCGCCAGCAGCGCGGCAGAAGCCTACGAGCAGTACTTC.

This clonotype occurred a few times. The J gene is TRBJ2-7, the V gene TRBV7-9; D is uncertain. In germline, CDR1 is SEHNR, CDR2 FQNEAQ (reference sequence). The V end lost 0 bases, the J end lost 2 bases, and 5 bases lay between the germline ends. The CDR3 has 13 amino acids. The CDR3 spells CASSLADPYEQYF. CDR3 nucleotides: TGTGCCAGCAGCTTAGCGGACCCCTACGAGCAGTACTTC.

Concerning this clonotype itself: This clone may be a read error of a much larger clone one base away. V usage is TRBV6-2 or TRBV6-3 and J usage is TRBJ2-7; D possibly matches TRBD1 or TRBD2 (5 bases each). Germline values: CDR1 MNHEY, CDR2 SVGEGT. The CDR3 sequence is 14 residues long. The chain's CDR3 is CVSSYSGPNYEQYF. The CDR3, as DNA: TGTGTCAGCAGTTACTCGGGACCGAACTACGAGCAGTACTTC.

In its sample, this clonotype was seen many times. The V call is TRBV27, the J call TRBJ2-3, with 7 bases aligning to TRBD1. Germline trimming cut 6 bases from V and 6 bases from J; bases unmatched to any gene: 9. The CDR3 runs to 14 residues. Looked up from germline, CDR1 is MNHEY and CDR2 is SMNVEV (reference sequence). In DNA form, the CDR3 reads TGTGCCAGCAGACTGACAGGGTCGGGGGATACGCAGTATTTT. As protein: CASRLTGSGDTQYF.

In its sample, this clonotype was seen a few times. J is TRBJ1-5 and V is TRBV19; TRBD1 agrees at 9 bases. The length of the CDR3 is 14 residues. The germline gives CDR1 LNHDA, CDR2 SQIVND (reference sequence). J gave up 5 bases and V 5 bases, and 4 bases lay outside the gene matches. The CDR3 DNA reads TGTGCCAGTAGTCCCGGGACAGGGTATCAGCCCCAGCATTTT. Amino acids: CASSPGTGYQPQHF.

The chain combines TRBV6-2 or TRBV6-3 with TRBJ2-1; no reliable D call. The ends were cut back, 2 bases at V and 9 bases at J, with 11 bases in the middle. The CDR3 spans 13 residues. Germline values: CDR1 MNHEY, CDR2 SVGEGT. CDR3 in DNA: TGTGCCAGCAGTTACCGACCCCTGGGTGAGCAGTTCTTC. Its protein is CASSYRPLGEQFF.

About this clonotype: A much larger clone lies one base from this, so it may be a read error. The CDR3 loop is CASSWRLAGWQETQYF. In nucleotides, the CDR3 is TGTGCCAGCAGCTGGAGACTAGCGGGGTGGCAAGAGACCCAGTACTTC. This chain links TRBV5-4 with TRBJ2-5, with 11 bases that match TRBD2. Trimming at V came to 3 bases and at J to 2 bases, leaving 6 bases not matched to a gene. The germline V gene has CDR1 SGHNT and CDR2 YYREEE (reference sequence). This CDR3 contains 16 residues.

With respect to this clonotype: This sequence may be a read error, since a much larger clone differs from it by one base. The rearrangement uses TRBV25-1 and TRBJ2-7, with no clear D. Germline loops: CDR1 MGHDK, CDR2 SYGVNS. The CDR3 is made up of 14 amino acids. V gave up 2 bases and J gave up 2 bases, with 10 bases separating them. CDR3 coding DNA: TGTGCCAGCAGTGAAGGGCAGGCCCCCTACGAGCAGTACTTC. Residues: CASSEGQAPYEQYF.

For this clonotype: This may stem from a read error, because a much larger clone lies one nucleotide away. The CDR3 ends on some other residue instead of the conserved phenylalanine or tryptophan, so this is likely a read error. The CDR3 nucleotides are TGCAGTGCTAGAGAGACAGAGCGCTACGAGCAGTACTTA. Protein sequence: CSARETERYEQYL. The genes are TRBV20-1 and TRBJ2-7; possible D gene TRBD1, 5 bases. The CDR3 sequence is 13 residues long. CDR1 and CDR2 from the germline V gene are DFQATT and SNEGSKA (reference sequence). V lost 0 bases and J lost 3, with 9 bases in between.

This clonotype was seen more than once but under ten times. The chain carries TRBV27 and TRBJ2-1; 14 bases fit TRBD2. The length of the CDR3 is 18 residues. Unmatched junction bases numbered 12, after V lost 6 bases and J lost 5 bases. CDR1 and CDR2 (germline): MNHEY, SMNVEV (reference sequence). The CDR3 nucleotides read TGTGCCAGCAGGACCCAAAGGACTAGCGGGGGGTCCCACAATGAGCAGTTCTTC. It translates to CASRTQRTSGGSHNEQFF.